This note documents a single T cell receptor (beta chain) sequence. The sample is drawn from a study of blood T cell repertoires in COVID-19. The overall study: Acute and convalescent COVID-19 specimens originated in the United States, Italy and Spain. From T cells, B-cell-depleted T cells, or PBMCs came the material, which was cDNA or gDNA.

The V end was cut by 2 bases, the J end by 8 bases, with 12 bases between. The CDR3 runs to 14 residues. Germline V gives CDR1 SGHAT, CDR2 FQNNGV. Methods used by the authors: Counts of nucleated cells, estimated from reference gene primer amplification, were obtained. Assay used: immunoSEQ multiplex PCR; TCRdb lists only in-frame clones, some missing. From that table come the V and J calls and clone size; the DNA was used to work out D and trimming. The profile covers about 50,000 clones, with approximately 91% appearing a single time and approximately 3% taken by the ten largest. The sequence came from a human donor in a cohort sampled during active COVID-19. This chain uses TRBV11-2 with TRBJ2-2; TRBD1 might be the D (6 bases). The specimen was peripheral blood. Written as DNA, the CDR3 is TGTGCCAGCAGCTTAATACAGGGCGGGGGGGAGCTGTTTTTT. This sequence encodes CASSLIQGGGELFF.